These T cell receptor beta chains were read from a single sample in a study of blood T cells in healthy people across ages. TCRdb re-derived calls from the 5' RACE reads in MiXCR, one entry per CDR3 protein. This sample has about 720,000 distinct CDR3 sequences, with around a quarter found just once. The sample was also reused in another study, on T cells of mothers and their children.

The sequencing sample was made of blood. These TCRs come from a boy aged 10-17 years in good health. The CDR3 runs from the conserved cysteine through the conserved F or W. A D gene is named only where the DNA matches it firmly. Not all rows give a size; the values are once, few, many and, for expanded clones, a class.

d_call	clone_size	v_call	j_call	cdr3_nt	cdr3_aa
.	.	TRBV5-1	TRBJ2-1	TGCGCCAGCAGCTCCCTTGCGGGGGCCTCCTACAATGAGCAGTTCTTC	CASSSLAGASYNEQFF
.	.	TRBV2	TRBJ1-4	TGTGCCAGCAGTGAAGCGCTGGGCATAGGACACGAAAAACTGTTTTTT	CASSEALGIGHEKLFF
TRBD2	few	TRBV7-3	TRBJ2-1	TGTGCCAGCAGCTTCGCCGGGAGGCTAAGCTCCTACAATGAGCAGTTCTTC	CASSFAGRLSSYNEQFF
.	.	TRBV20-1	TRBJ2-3	TGCAGTGCTAGGTTCTCCGGGCGCAGCACAGATACGCAGTATTTT	CSARFSGRSTDTQYF
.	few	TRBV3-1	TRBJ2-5	TGTGCCAGCAGCCAAGTGTCTGACACCGAGGGGGACCAAGAGACCCAGTACTTC	CASSQVSDTEGDQETQYF
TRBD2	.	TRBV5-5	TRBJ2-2	TGTGCCAGCAGCCGTAGCGGGCCCCTCGGCACCGGGGAGCTGTTTTTT	CASSRSGPLGTGELFF
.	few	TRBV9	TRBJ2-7	TGTGCCAGCAGCACCGACAGTTCCTACGAGCAGTACTTC	CASSTDSSYEQYF
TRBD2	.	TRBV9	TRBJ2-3	TGTGCCAGCGGCGAGCTAGCGGGAGTATCGGCGCAGTACTTT	CASGELAGVSAQYF
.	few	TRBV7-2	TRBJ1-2	TGTGCCAGCACAGCTCTAGACGGCTACACCTTC	CASTALDGYTF
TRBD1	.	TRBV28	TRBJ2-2	TGTGCCACCTGGGACAGGGGGGTCACCGGGGAGCTGTTTTTT	CATWDRGVTGELFF
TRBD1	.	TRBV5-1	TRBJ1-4	TGCGCCAGCAGCCCCCAGGGACAGCGGAATGAAAAACTGTTTTTT	CASSPQGQRNEKLFF
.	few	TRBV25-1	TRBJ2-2	TGTGCCAGCAGTGTCCAGCTAAACACCGGGGAGCTGTTTTTT	CASSVQLNTGELFF
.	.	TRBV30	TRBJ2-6	TGTGCCTGGACAGGGCTTATTCCCAACGTCCTGACTTTC	CAWTGLIPNVLTF
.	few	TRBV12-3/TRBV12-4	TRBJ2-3	TGTGCCAGCAGTCCCGGCAGCAGAGGGCTCACAGATACGCAGTATTTT	CASSPGSRGLTDTQYF
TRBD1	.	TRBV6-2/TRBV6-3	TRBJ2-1	TGTGCCAGCAGTCCTGACAGGGTACTCAATGAGCAGTTCTTC	CASSPDRVLNEQFF
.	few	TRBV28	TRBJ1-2	TGTGCCGGCAGCCTAGACATCCCGATGGGCTATGGCTACACCTTC	CAGSLDIPMGYGYTF
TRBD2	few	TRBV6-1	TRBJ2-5	TGTGCCAGCAGTGCGGGGAGTTGGGGGGGAGAGACCCAGTACTTC	CASSAGSWGGETQYF
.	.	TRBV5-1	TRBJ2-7	TGCGCCAGCATGCCCCGGAGTGACTCCTACGAGCAGTACTTC	CASMPRSDSYEQYF
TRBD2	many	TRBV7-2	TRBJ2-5	TGTGCCAGCAGCTTACGAGCGGGGGGAGTGGAGACCCAGTACTTC	CASSLRAGGVETQYF
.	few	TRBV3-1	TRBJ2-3	TGTGCCAGCAGCCATCTGGGGGCAGATACGCAGTATTTT	CASSHLGADTQYF
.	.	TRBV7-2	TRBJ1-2	TGTGCCAGCAGCTCCGGGGGGGGCCTGGGCTATGGCTACACCTTC	CASSSGGGLGYGYTF
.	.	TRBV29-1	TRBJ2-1	TGCAGCGTTTTGCCTAGCGTAAACAATGAGCAGTTCTTC	CSVLPSVNNEQFF
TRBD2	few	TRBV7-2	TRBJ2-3	TGTGCCACGCAGGGACTAGCGGGGTCCACAGATACGCAGTATTTT	CATQGLAGSTDTQYF
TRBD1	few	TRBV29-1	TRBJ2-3	TGCAGCGGTCGGGACAGGGGGTCCGCAGATACGCAGTATTTT	CSGRDRGSADTQYF
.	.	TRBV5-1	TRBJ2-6	TGCGCCAGCAGCTTCAGGGTGGGAAGCTCTGGGGCCAACGTCCTGACTTTC	CASSFRVGSSGANVLTF
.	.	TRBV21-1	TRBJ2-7	TGTGCCAGCAGCAATGAAACAGGGACCTACTCCTACGAGCAGTACTTC	CASSNETGTYSYEQYF
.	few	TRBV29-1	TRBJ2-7	TGCAGCGGGAACCAGGGAGACGAGCAGTACTTC	CSGNQGDEQYF
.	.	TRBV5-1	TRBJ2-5	TGCGCCAGCAGCTTGCAGTACGAGACCCAGTACTTC	CASSLQYETQYF
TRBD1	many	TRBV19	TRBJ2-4	TGTGCCAGTAGCTGGGACAGGGCTGACATTCAGTACTTC	CASSWDRADIQYF
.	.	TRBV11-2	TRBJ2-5	TGTGCCAGCAGCCCCTGGTTGTCGCCTCAAGAGACCCAGTACTTC	CASSPWLSPQETQYF
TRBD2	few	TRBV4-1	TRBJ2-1	TGCGCCAGCAGCCAAGTACTAGCGGGAGTCAGGGTCAATGAGCAGTTCTTC	CASSQVLAGVRVNEQFF
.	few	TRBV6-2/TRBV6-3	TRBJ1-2	TGTGCCAGCAGTTACAGGTTGGACTATGGCTACACCTTC	CASSYRLDYGYTF
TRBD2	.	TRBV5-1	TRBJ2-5	TGCGCCAGCAGCCGAACTGTTATAGCGGGAGGGGAGACCCAGTACTTC	CASSRTVIAGGETQYF
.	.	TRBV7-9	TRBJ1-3	TGTGCCAGCAGCTCGCGGGACCCTGGCCCCGGAAACACCATATATTTT	CASSSRDPGPGNTIYF
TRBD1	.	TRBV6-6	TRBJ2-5	TGTGCCAGCAGGCCCGGAACGGGGACAGCCCAAGAGACCCAGTACTTC	CASRPGTGTAQETQYF
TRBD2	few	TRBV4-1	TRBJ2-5	TGCGCCAGCAGCCACGGACTAGCGGGAGGGCCTCGGGAGACCCAGTACTTC	CASSHGLAGGPRETQYF
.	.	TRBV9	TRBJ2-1	TGTGCCAGCAGCGTAGCGACAGAGGGTGAGCAGTTCTTC	CASSVATEGEQFF
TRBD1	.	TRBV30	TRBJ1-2	TGTGCCTGGAGTGCAGGACAGGGGGATGGCTACACCTTC	CAWSAGQGDGYTF
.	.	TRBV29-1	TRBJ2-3	TGCAGCGTGGCGGATGGGGGAGATACGCAGTATTTT	CSVADGGDTQYF
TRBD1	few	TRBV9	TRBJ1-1	TGTGCCAGCAGCTCACGGCTAGGACAGGGTTTTGTCACTGAAGCTTTCTTT	CASSSRLGQGFVTEAFF
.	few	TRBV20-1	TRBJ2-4	TGCAGTGCCCGCCCACAGAAAAACATTCAGTACTTC	CSARPQKNIQYF
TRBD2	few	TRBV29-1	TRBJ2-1	TGCAGCGCTTCCTCCACTAGCGGGAGATTGGTTGAGCAGTTCTTC	CSASSTSGRLVEQFF
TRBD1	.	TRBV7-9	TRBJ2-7	TGTGCCAGCGGCTTAGACAGGGGCCGGAACTACGAGCAGTACTTC	CASGLDRGRNYEQYF
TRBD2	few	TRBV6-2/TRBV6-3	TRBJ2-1	TGTGCCAGCAGCCCCACCCCGGGACTAGCGGGAGGAAAGCTAGAGCAGTTCTTC	CASSPTPGLAGGKLEQFF
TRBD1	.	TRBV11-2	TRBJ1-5	TGTGCCAGCAGCGCAACGGGACAGGTTGGCGATCAGCCCCAGCATTTT	CASSATGQVGDQPQHF
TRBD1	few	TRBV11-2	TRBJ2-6	TGTGCCAGCAGCCATCCAACCGGGACAGGGGGCATCTGGGCCAACGTCCTGACTTTC	CASSHPTGTGGIWANVLTF
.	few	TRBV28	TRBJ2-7	TGTGCCAGCAGTTCCAGACTGTCGGGGACCTACGAGCAGTACTTC	CASSSRLSGTYEQYF
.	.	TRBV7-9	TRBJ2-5	TGTGCCAGCAGCCCAGACAGGCCCTTGCAAGAGACCCAGTACTTC	CASSPDRPLQETQYF
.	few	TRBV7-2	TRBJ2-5	TGTGCCAGCAGCTTAGGGCCAGGGAGCCAGACCCAGTACTTC	CASSLGPGSQTQYF
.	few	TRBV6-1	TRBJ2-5	TGTGCCAGCACCCAACGCAGCGAGATCCAAGAGACCCAGTACTTC	CASTQRSEIQETQYF
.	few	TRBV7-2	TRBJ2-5	TGTGCCAGCAGGGTGACAGCAAACCAAGAGACCCAGTACTTC	CASRVTANQETQYF
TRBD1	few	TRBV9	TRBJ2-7	TGTGCCAGCAGCCCGGGACAGGGCTACTACTACGAGCAGTACTTC	CASSPGQGYYYEQYF
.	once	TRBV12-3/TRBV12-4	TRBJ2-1	TGTGCCAGCAGTGCCCCAGGTCACAATGAGCAGTTCTTC	CASSAPGHNEQFF
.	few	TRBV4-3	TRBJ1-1	TGCGCCAGCAGCCAAGATCGGTCAGTGAACACTGAAGCTTTCTTT	CASSQDRSVNTEAFF
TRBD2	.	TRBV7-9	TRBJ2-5	TGTGCCAGCAGCTCCCGGGCTAGCGGGTACCAAGAGACCCAGTACTTC	CASSSRASGYQETQYF